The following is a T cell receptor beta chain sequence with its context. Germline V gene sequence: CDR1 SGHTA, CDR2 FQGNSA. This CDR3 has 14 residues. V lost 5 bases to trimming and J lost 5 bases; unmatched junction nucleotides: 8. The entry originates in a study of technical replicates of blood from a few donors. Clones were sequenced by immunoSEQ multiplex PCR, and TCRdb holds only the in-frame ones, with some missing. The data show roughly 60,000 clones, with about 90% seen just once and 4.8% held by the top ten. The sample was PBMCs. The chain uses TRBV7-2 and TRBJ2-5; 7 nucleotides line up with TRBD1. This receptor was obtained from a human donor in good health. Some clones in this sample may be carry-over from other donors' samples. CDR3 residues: CASSLGQAWETQYF. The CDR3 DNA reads TGTGCCAGCAGCCTAGGACAGGCTTGGGAGACCCAGTACTTC.